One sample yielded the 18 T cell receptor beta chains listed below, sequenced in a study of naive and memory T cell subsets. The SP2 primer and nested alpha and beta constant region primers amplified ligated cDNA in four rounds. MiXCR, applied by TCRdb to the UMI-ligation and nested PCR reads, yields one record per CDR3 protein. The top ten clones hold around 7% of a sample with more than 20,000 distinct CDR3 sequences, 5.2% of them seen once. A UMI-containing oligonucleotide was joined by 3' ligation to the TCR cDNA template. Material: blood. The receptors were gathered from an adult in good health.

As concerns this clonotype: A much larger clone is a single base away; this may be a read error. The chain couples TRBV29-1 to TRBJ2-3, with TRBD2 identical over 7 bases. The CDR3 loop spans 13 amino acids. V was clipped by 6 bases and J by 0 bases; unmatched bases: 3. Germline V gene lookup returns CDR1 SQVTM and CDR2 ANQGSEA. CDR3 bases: TGCAGCGTCGGGGGGACTAGCACAGATACGCAGTATTTT. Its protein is CSVGGTSTDTQYF.

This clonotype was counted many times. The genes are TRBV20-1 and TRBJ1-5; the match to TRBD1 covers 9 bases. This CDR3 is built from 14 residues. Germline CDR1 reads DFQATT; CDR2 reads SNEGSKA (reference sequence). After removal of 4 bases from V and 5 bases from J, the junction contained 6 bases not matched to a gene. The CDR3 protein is CSATGTGSDQPQHF. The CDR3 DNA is TGCAGTGCTACCGGGACAGGGTCCGATCAGCCCCAGCATTTT.

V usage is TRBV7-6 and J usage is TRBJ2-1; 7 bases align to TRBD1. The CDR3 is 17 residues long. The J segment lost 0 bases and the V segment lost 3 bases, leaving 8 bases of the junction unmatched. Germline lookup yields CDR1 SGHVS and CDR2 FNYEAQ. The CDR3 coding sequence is TGTGCCAGCAGCTTTACCTCGGACAGGCACTCCTACAATGAGCAGTTCTTC. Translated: CASSFTSDRHSYNEQFF.

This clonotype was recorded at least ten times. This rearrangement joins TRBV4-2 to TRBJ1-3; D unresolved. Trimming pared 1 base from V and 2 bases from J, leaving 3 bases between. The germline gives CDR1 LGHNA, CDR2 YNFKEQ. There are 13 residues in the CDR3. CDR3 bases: TGTGCCAGCAGCCAAGTAACTGGAAACACCATATATTTT. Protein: CASSQVTGNTIYF.

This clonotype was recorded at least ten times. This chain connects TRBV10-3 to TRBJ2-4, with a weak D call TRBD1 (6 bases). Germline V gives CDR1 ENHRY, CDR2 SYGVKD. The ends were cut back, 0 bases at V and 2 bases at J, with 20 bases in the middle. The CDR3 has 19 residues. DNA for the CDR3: TGTGCCATCAGTGAGTCGGGGGCTAGGGCGTCTGATTCCAAAAACATTCAGTACTTC. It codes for CAISESGARASDSKNIQYF.

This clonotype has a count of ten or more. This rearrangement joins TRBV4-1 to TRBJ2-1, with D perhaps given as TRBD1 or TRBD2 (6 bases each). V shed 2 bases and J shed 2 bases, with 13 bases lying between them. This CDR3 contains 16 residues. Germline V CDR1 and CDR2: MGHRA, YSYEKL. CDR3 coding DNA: TGCGCCAGCAGCCAACACCCGGGGGCCACCTACAATGAGCAGTTCTTC. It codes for CASSQHPGATYNEQFF.

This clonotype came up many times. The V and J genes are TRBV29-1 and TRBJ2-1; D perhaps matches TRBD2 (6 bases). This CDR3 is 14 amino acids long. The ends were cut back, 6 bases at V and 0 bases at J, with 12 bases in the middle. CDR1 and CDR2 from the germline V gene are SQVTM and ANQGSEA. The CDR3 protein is CSVEDYPSYNEQFF. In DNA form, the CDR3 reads TGCAGCGTCGAGGACTATCCCTCCTACAATGAGCAGTTCTTC.

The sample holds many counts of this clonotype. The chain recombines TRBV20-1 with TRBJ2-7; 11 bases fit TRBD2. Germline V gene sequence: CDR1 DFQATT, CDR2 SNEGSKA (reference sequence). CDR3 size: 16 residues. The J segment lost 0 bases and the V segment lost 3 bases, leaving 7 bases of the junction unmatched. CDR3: CSASLAGGGPSYEQYF. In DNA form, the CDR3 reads TGCAGTGCTAGTTTAGCGGGAGGGGGCCCCTCCTACGAGCAGTACTTC.

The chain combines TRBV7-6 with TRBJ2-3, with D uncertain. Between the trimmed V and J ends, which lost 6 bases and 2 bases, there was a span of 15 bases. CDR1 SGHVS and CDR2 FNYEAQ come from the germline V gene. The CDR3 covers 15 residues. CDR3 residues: CASSSGELSTDTQYF. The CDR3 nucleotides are TGTGCCAGCAGTTCGGGCGAGCTTTCCACAGATACGCAGTATTTT.

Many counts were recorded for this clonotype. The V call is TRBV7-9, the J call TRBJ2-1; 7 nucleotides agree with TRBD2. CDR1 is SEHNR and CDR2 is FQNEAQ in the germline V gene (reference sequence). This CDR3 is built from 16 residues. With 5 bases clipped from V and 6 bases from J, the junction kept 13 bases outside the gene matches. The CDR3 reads CASSPTGGGGGNEQFF. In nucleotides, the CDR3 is TGTGCCAGCAGCCCAACTGGGGGGGGAGGAGGCAATGAGCAGTTCTTC.

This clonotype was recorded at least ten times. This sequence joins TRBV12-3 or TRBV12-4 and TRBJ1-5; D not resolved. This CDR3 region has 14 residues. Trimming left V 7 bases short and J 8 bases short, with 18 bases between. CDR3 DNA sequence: TGTGCCAGCACCCAGACCTTGTACGTGGAGCCCCAGCATTTT. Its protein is CASTQTLYVEPQHF.

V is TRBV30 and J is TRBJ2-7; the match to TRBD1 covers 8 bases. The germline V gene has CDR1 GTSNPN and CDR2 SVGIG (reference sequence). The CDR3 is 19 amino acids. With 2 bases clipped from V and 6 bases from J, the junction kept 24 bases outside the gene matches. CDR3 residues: CAWSPLRTGNHYRQGEQYF. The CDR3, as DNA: TGTGCCTGGAGTCCCTTGAGGACAGGGAACCATTACCGCCAGGGCGAGCAGTACTTC.

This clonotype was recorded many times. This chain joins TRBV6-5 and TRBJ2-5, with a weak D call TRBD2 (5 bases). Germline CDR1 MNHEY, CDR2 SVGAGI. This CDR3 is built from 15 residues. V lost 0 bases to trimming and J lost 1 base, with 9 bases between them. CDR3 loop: CASSYSRGSQETQYF. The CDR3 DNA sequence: TGTGCCAGCAGTTACTCGCGAGGGAGCCAAGAGACCCAGTACTTC.

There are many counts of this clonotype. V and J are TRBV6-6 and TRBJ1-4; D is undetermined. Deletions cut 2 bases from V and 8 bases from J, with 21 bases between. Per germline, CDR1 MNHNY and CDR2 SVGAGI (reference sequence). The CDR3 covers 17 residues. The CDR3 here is CASSYPGSSPFGEKLFF. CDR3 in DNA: TGTGCCAGCAGTTACCCCGGGAGCAGCCCTTTTGGGGAAAAACTGTTTTTT.

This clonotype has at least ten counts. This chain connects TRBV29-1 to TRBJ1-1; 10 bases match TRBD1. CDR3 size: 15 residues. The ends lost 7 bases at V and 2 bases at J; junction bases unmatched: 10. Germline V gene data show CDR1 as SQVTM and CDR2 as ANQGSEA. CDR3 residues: CSAGGQGGINTEAFF. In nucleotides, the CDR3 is TGCAGCGCCGGAGGACAGGGGGGGATCAACACTGAAGCTTTCTTT.

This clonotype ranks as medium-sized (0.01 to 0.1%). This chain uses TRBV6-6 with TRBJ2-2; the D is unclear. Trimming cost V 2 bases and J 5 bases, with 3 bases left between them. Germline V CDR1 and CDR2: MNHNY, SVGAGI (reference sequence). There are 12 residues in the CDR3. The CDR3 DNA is TGTGCCAGCAGTTACGTAACCGGGGAGCTGTTTTTT. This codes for CASSYVTGELFF.

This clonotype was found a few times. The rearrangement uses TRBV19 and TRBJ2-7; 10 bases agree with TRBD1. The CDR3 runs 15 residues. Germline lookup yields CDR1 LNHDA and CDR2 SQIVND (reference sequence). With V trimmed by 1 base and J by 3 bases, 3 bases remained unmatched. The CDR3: CASSIARDRGYEQYF. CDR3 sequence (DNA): TGTGCCAGTAGTATAGCCCGGGACAGGGGCTACGAGCAGTACTTC.

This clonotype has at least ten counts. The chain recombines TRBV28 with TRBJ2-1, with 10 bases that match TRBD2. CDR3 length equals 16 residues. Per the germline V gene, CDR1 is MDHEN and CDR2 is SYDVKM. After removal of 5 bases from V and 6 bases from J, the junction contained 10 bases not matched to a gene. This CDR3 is CASSGQLAGLSNEQFF. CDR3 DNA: TGTGCCAGCAGTGGGCAACTAGCGGGACTGAGCAATGAGCAGTTCTTC.